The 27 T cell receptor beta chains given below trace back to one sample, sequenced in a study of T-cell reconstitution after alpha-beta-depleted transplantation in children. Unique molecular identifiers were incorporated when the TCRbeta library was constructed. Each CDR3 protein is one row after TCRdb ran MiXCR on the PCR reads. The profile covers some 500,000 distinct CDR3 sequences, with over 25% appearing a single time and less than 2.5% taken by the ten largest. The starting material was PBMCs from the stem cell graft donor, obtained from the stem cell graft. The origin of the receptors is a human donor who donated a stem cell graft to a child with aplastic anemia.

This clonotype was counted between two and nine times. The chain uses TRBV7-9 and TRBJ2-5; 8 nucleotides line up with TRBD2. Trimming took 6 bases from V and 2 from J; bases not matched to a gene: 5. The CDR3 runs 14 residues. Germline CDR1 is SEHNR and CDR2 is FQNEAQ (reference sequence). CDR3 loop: CASSLTSAQETQYF. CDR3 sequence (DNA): TGTGCCAGCAGTTTGACTAGCGCTCAAGAGACCCAGTACTTC.

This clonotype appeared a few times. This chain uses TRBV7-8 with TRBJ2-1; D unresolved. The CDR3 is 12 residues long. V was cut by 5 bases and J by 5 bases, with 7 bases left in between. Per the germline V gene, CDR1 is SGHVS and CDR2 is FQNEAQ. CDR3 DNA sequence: TGTGCCAGCAGCCCTTGGGACAATGAGCAGTTCTTC. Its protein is CASSPWDNEQFF. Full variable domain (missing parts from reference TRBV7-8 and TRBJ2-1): GAGVSQSPRYKVAKRGQDVALRCDPISGHVSLFWYQQALGQGPEFLTYFQNEAQLDKSGLPSDRFFAERPEGSVSTLKIQRTQQEDSAVYLCASSPWDNEQFFGPGTRLTVL.

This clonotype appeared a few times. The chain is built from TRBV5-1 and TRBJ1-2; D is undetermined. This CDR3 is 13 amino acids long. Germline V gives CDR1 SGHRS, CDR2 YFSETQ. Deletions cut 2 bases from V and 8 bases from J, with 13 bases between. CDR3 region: CASSLNEYGGYTF. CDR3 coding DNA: TGCGCCAGCAGCTTAAATGAATACGGAGGCTACACCTTC.

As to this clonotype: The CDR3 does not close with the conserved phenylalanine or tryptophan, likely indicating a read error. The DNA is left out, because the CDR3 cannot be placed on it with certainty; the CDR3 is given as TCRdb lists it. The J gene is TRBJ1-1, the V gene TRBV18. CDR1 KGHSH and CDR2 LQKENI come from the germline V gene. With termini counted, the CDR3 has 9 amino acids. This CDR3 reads CASSPRGTL.

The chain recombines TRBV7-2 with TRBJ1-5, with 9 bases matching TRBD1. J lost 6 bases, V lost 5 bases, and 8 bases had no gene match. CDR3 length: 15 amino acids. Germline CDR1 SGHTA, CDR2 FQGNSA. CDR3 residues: CASSRTGDGSQPQHF. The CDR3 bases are TGTGCCAGCAGCCGGACAGGGGATGGGAGTCAGCCCCAGCATTTT.

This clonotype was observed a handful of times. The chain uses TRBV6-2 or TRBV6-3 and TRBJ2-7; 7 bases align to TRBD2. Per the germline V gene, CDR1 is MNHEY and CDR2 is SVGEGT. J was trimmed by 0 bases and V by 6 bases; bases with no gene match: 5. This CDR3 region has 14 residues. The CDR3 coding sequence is TGTGCCAGCAGAAGCGGGACCAGCTCCTACGAGCAGTACGTC. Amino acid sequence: CASRSGTSSYEQYV.

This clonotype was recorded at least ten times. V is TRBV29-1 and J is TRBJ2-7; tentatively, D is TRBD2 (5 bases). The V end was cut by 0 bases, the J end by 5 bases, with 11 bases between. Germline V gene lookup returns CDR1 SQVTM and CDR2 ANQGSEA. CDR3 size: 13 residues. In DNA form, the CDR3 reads TGCAGCGTTGAAGAACCAACTAGAAACGAGCAGTACTTC. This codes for CSVEEPTRNEQYF.

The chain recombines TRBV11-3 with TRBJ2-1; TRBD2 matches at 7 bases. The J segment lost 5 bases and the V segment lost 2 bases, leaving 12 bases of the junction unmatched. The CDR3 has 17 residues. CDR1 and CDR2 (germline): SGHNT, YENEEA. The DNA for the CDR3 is TGTGCCAGCAGCTTAACGGGTTTTGGACTAGGACACAATGAGCAGTTCTTC. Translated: CASSLTGFGLGHNEQFF.

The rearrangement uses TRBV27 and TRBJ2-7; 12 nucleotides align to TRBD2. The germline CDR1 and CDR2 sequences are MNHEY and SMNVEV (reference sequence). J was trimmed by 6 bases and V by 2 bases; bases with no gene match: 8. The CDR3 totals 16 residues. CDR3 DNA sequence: TGTGCCAGCAGTTTAAATAATCCTAGCGGGAGGGCCGAGCAGTACTTC. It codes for CASSLNNPSGRAEQYF.

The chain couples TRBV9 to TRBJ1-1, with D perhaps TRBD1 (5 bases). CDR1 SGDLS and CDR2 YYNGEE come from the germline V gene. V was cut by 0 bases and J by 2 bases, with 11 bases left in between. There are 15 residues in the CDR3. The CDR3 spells CASSVGGGGNTEAFF. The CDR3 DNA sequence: TGTGCCAGCAGCGTAGGTGGGGGGGGTAACACTGAAGCTTTCTTT.

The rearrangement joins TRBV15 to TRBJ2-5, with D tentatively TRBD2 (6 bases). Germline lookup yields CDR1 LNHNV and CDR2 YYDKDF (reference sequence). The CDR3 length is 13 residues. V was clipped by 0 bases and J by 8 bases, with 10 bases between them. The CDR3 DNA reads TGTGCCACCAGCAGAGATCTCGGGAGCACCCAGTACTTC. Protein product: CATSRDLGSTQYF.

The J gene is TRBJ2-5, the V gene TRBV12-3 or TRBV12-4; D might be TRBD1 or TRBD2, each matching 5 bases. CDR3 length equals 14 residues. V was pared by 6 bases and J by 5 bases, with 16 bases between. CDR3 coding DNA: TGTGCCAGCAGGCAAGGGACGGTGAGGGAGACCCAGTACTTC. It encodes CASRQGTVRETQYF.

In nucleotides, the CDR3 is TGTGCCAGCTCACCCTCCCTCTGGCCCGGGGAGCTGTTTTTT. Protein sequence: CASSPSLWPGELFF. The V call is TRBV18, the J call TRBJ2-2; no reliable D call. Between the trimmed V and J ends, which lost 3 bases and 6 bases, there was a span of 11 bases. This CDR3 region has 14 residues. CDR1 is KGHSH and CDR2 is LQKENI in the germline V gene.

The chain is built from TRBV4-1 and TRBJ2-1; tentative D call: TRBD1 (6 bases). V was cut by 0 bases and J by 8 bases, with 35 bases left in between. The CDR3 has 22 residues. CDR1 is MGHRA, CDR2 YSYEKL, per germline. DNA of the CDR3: TGCGCCAGCAGCCAAGATATCACCGAGGGGGTGCCGACACCCGGTTTATGGGATGAGCAGTTCTTC. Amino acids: CASSQDITEGVPTPGLWDEQFF.

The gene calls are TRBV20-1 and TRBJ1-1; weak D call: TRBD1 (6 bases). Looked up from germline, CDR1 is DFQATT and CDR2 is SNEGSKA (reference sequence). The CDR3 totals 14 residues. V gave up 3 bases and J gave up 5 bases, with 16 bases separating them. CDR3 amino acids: CSAREQGDGTEAFF. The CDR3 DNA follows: TGCAGTGCTAGGGAACAGGGTGACGGGACTGAAGCTTTCTTT.

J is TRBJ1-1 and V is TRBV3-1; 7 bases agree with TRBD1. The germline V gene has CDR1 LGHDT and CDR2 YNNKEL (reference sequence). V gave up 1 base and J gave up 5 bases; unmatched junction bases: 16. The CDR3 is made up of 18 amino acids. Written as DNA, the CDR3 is TGTGCCAGCAGCCAAGGGTTGCTAGGGGGCGCGAGGAGAACTGAAGCTTTCTTT. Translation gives CASSQGLLGGARRTEAFF.

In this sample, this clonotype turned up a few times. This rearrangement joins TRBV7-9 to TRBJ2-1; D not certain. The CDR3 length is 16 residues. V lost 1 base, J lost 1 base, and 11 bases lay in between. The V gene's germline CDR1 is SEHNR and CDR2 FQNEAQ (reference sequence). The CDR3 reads CASSLEFGESYNEQFF. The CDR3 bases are TGTGCCAGCAGCTTAGAGTTTGGGGAATCCTACAATGAGCAGTTCTTC.

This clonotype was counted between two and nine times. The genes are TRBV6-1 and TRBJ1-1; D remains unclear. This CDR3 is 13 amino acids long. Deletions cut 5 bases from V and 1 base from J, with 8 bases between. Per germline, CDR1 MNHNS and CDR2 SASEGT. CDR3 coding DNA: TGTGCCAGCAGTATCGGGAAGAACACTGAAGCTTTCTTT. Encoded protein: CASSIGKNTEAFF.

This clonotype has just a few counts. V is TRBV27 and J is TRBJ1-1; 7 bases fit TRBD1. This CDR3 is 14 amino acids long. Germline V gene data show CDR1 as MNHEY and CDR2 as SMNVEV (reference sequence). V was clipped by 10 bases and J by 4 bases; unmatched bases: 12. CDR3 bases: TGTGCCACCCGGGGGACAGCCTGGACCACTGAAGCTTTCTTT. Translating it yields CATRGTAWTTEAFF.

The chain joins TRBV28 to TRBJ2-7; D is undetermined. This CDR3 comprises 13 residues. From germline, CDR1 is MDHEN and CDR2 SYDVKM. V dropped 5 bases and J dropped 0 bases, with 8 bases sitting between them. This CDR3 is CASSLDASYEQYF. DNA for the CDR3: TGTGCCAGCAGTCTGGACGCCTCCTACGAGCAGTACTTC.

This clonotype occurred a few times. DNA of the CDR3: TGCAGCGTTGAAGATCGAACGGACCAAGAGACCCAGTACTTC. It translates to CSVEDRTDQETQYF. The J gene is TRBJ2-5, the V gene TRBV29-1; D gene ambiguous. This CDR3 region has 14 residues. V shed 0 bases and J shed 0 bases, with 8 bases lying between them. Germline-derived CDR1 and CDR2 are SQVTM and ANQGSEA.

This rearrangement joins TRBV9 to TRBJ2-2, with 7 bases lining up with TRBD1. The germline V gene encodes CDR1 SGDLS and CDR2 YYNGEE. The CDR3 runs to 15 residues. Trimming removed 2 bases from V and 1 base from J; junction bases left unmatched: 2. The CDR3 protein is CASSVWDRNTGELFF. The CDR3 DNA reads TGTGCCAGCAGCGTCTGGGACAGGAACACCGGGGAGCTGTTTTTT.

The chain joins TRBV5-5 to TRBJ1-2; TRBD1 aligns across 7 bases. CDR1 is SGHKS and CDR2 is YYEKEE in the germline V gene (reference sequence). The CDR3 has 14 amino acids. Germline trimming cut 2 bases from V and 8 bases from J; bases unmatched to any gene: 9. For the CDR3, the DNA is TGTGCCAGCAGCTTTGGCAGGGGGGTCGGGGGCTACACCTTC. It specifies CASSFGRGVGGYTF.

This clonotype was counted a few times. The CDR3, as DNA: TGTGCCAGCAGTGAGCCCGGACTAGCGGGAGGGTCCGGGGAGCTGTTTTTT. Translating it yields CASSEPGLAGGSGELFF. V and J are TRBV6-1 and TRBJ2-2, with 15 bases lining up with TRBD2. V dropped 3 bases and J dropped 6; count of bases not matched to a gene: 5. The CDR3 consists of 17 residues. Germline CDR1 is MNHNS and CDR2 is SASEGT.

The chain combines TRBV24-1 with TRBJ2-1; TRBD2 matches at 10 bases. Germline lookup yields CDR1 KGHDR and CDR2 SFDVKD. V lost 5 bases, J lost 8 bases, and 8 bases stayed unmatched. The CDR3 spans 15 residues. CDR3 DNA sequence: TGTGCCACCAGTGTAGGCCTAGCGGGAGATTATGAGCAGTTCTTC. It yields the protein CATSVGLAGDYEQFF.

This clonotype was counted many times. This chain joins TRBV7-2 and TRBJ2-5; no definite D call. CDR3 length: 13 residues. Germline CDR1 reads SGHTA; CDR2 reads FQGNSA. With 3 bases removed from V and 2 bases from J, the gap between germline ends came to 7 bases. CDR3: CASSFHFQETQYF. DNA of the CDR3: TGTGCCAGCAGCTTTCATTTTCAAGAGACCCAGTACTTC.

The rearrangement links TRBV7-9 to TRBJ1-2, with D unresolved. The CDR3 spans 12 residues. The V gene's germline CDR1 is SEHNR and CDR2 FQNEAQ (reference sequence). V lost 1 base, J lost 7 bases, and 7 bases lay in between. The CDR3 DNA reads TGTGCCAGCAGCTTAGTTCAGGCTGGCTACACCTTC. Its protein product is CASSLVQAGYTF.